These 4 T cell receptor beta chains share one sample of origin, sequenced in a study of cytomegalovirus exposure and HLA in healthy donors. The PCR was carried out with 60 Vbeta primers and 13 Jbeta primers. This table comes from immunoSEQ multiplex PCR, and its TCRdb copy is limited to in-frame clones, with some not included. The table lists about 270,000 clones, roughly 88% of them singletons. Sequencing was done on a sample of PBMCs. These receptors originate from a man between 35 and 55 years old in good health and CMV-seropositive.

Only a few counts were recorded for this clone. This rearrangement joins TRBV18 to TRBJ1-4; D remains unclear. The CDR3 contains 12 residues. Germline values: CDR1 KGHSH, CDR2 LQKENI. Trimming took off 3 bases at V and 7 bases at J, with 6 bases between the two ends. In DNA, the CDR3 is TGTGCCAGCTCACCGGAGGGTGAAAAACTGTTTTTT. Translated, it gives CASSPEGEKLFF.

The chain has TRBV5-1 and TRBJ2-1; 8 bases are a match to TRBD2. The CDR3 is made up of 18 amino acids. V trimming: 0 bases; J trimming: 2 bases; junction bases outside the gene matches: 10. The germline V gene has CDR1 SGHRS and CDR2 YFSETQ. This chain's CDR3 is CASSLGTGGADAYNEQFF. The CDR3 bases are TGCGCCAGCAGCTTGGGGACCGGGGGGGCGGATGCCTACAATGAGCAGTTCTTC.

The V call is TRBV5-4, the J call TRBJ1-5; D is possibly TRBD1 (6 bases). CDR1 and CDR2 from the germline V gene are SGHNT and YYREEE (reference sequence). The CDR3 length is 13 residues. V lost 1 base to trimming and J lost 6 bases, with 8 bases between them. CDR3 nucleotide sequence: TGTGCCAGCAGCTTGCAGGGGCTTCAGCCCCAGCATTTT. Its translation: CASSLQGLQPQHF. The full variable domain, its missing parts supplied by reference TRBV5-4 and TRBJ1-5, is ETGVTQSPTHLIKTRGQQVTLRCSSQSGHNTVSWYQQALGQGPQFIFQYYREEENGRGNFPPRFSGLQFPNYSSELNVNALELDDSALYLCASSLQGLQPQHFGDGTRLSIL.

The sample holds a few counts of this clone. Other DNA sequences in the sample encode the same CDR3. The V and J genes are TRBV2 and TRBJ1-1; 8 nucleotides match TRBD1. The CDR3 contains 14 residues. Trimming cost V 4 bases and J 1 base; bases outside gene matches: 2. Per germline, CDR1 SNHLY and CDR2 FYNNEI. This CDR3 is CASSGQGRNTEAFF. The CDR3 DNA reads TGTGCCAGCAGTGGACAGGGGAGGAACACTGAAGCTTTCTTT.